The next 20 T cell receptor beta chains were all read from a single sample in a study of neurological immune-mediated disorders. From the 5' RACE reads, TCRdb called clonotypes with MiXCR, one entry per CDR3 protein. This sample has roughly 59,000 distinct CDR3 sequences, with roughly 5.6% found just once. The specimen sequenced was PBMCs. The receptors stem from a human donor with multiple sclerosis. The donor label of this sample is uncertain.

In this sample, this clonotype turned up a few times. The chain uses TRBV9 and TRBJ2-7, with no clear D. Trimming took 3 bases from V and 1 from J, leaving 11 bases between them. CDR1 and CDR2 from the germline V gene are SGDLS and YYNGEE. CDR3 length equals 14 residues. The CDR3, as DNA: TGTGCCAGCAGCGCCAAGCTAGGTTCCTACGAGCAGTACTTC. Encoded protein: CASSAKLGSYEQYF.

In this sample, this clonotype turned up many times. The chain links TRBV7-6 to TRBJ2-7; 10 bases match TRBD1. The CDR3 covers 15 residues. The junction had 11 bases not matched to a gene; V was cut back by 6 bases and J by 6 bases. CDR1 is SGHVS and CDR2 is FNYEAQ in the germline V gene. The CDR3 here is CASSSPGQGLGEQYF. CDR3 nucleotides: TGTGCCAGCAGTTCTCCGGGACAGGGGCTGGGCGAGCAGTACTTC.

Many counts were recorded for this clonotype. The chain is built from TRBV14 and TRBJ1-6; D is perhaps TRBD1 (5 bases). The CDR3 contains 13 residues. V gave up 1 base and J gave up 8 bases, with 6 bases separating them. Germline-derived CDR1 and CDR2 are SGHDN and FVKESK. The CDR3 DNA sequence: TGTGCCAGCAGCCAAGGGACATATTCACCCCTCCACTTT. This encodes CASSQGTYSPLHF.

This clonotype was found many times. This rearrangement joins TRBV5-1 to TRBJ2-3; the match to TRBD1 covers 9 bases. There are 15 residues in the CDR3. Trimming cost V 4 bases and J 3 bases; bases outside gene matches: 6. CDR1 is SGHRS, CDR2 YFSETQ, per germline. CDR3: CASSPLTGGTDTQYF. The CDR3 coding sequence is TGCGCCAGCAGCCCGCTGACAGGGGGGACAGATACGCAGTATTTT.

This clonotype showed up many times. The rearrangement links TRBV4-1 to TRBJ1-2; 8 bases map to TRBD1. The germline CDR1 and CDR2 sequences are MGHRA and YSYEKL. J was trimmed by 8 bases and V by 5 bases; bases with no gene match: 13. The CDR3 extends over 15 amino acids. Written as DNA, the CDR3 is TGCGCCAGCAGCTCAATCGGACAGGGAGCCCTGGGCTACACCTTC. Protein: CASSSIGQGALGYTF.

This clonotype showed up many times. The J gene is TRBJ2-5, the V gene TRBV4-2; tentative D call: TRBD1 (5 bases). The V gene lost 4 bases and the J gene lost 1 base, with 10 bases spanning the gap. There are 14 residues in the CDR3. Looked up from germline, CDR1 is LGHNA and CDR2 is YNFKEQ. CDR3 in amino acids: CASSRDSVQETQYF. The DNA for the CDR3 is TGTGCCAGCAGCCGCGACAGCGTCCAAGAGACCCAGTACTTC.

The chain links TRBV4-1 to TRBJ2-7; 13 bases line up with TRBD2. V dropped 3 bases and J dropped 1; count of bases not matched to a gene: 6. This CDR3 is built from 17 residues. Germline-derived CDR1 and CDR2 are MGHRA and YSYEKL. The CDR3 spells CASSHLGLAGASYEQYF. CDR3 bases: TGCGCCAGCAGCCACCTCGGACTAGCGGGGGCTTCCTACGAGCAGTACTTC.

This clonotype came up many times. The J gene is TRBJ1-1, the V gene TRBV7-9, with 8 bases aligning to TRBD1. J lost 4 bases, V lost 5 bases, and 6 bases had no gene match. The germline V gene encodes CDR1 SEHNR and CDR2 FQNEAQ (reference sequence). The CDR3 consists of 14 residues. The chain's CDR3 is CASSIRQGSTEAFF. The CDR3 region has the DNA TGTGCCAGCAGCATTCGACAGGGGAGCACTGAAGCTTTCTTT. The full variable domain, with the rest looked up from reference TRBV7-9 and TRBJ1-1, is DTGVSQNPRHKITKRGQNVTFRCDPISEHNRLYWYRQTLGQGPEFLTYFQNEAQLEKSRLLSDRFSAERPKGSFSTLEIQRTEQGDSAMYLCASSIRQGSTEAFFGQGTRLTVV.

There are many counts of this clonotype. The chain carries TRBV3-1 and TRBJ1-2; D is uncertain. The CDR3 runs to 15 residues. V lost 3 bases to trimming and J lost 6 bases, with 17 bases between them. Germline V lookup: CDR1 LGHDT, CDR2 YNNKEL (reference sequence). CDR3 protein: CASSHTQPGFNGYTF. CDR3 in DNA: TGTGCCAGCAGCCATACACAGCCGGGTTTCAATGGCTACACCTTC. The whole variable domain, remainder taken from reference TRBV3-1 and TRBJ1-2, is DTAVSQTPKYLVTQMGNDKSIKCEQNLGHDTMYWYKQDSKKFLKIMFSYNNKELIINETVPNRFSPKSPDKAHLNLHINSLELGDSAVYFCASSHTQPGFNGYTFGSGTRLTVV.

This clonotype was detected many times. V is TRBV6-6 and J is TRBJ2-7; 7 nucleotides match TRBD2. J gave up 3 bases and V 4 bases, and 6 bases lay outside the gene matches. This CDR3 has 14 amino acids. Germline CDR1 is MNHNY and CDR2 is SVGAGI (reference sequence). The CDR3 nucleotides read TGTGCCAGCAGTTCCCCGACTAGCAACTACGAGCAGTACTTC. Translating gives CASSSPTSNYEQYF.

Ten or more counts support this clonotype. This chain links TRBV20-1 with TRBJ2-1; D perhaps matches TRBD2 (5 bases). The V gene's germline CDR1 is DFQATT and CDR2 SNEGSKA (reference sequence). V dropped 5 bases and J dropped 0 bases, with 20 bases sitting between them. The length of the CDR3 is 17 residues. For the CDR3, the DNA is TGCAGTGCTGGTAGAGATTTGCGAGCGGACTCCTACAATGAGCAGTTCTTC. It encodes CSAGRDLRADSYNEQFF.

This clonotype was detected only a few times. CDR3 in amino acids: CASRPGQGANSPLHF. In DNA, the CDR3 is TGTGCCAGCAGACCGGGACAGGGGGCGAATTCACCCCTCCACTTT. This chain connects TRBV3-1 to TRBJ1-6; 12 bases match TRBD1. Germline V gene data show CDR1 as LGHDT and CDR2 as YNNKEL (reference sequence). Unmatched junction bases numbered 4, after V lost 6 bases and J lost 7 bases. This CDR3 spans 15 amino acids.

At least ten counts were recorded for this clonotype. The genes are TRBV5-1 and TRBJ2-1; 13 nucleotides match TRBD2. Germline CDR1 reads SGHRS; CDR2 reads YFSETQ. This CDR3 is 15 amino acids long. V was clipped by 4 bases and J by 7 bases; unmatched bases: 5. The DNA of the CDR3 is TGCGCCAGCAGCGGACTAGCGGGGGAAGGTAATGAGCAGTTCTTC. Amino acid sequence: CASSGLAGEGNEQFF.

This clonotype was found many times. The V and J genes are TRBV7-2 and TRBJ2-3, with 7 bases fitting TRBD2. V trimming: 5 bases; J trimming: 1 base; junction bases outside the gene matches: 6. The CDR3 is 15 residues long. Germline CDR1 SGHTA, CDR2 FQGNSA. CDR3 region: CASSPHSGRTDTQYF. The CDR3 coding sequence is TGTGCCAGCAGCCCCCATAGCGGGCGCACAGATACGCAGTATTTT.

This clonotype was counted at least ten times. The genes are TRBV20-1 and TRBJ1-3; no clear D gene. There are 14 residues in the CDR3. CDR1 DFQATT and CDR2 SNEGSKA come from the germline V gene (reference sequence). Trimming took off 6 bases at V and 4 bases at J, with 16 bases between the two ends. CDR3 nucleotide sequence: TGCAGTGCCTCTAGACACGGCCTAGGAAACACCATATATTTT. It specifies CSASRHGLGNTIYF.

The sample holds a few counts of this clonotype. This sequence joins TRBV6-2 or TRBV6-3 and TRBJ2-1; D gene ambiguous. V lost 7 bases to trimming and J lost 0 bases, with 16 bases between them. Germline lookup yields CDR1 MNHEY and CDR2 SVGEGT. The CDR3 loop spans 16 amino acids. CDR3 in DNA: TGTGCCAGCAACAAAGTCGGCCCTGGCTCCTACAATGAGCAGTTCTTC. The encoded protein is CASNKVGPGSYNEQFF.

This clonotype was recorded many times. The V gene is TRBV7-9, the J gene TRBJ1-4; D may be TRBD1 (5 bases). Germline values: CDR1 SEHNR, CDR2 FQNEAQ (reference sequence). Trimming took 5 bases from V and 5 from J, leaving 12 bases between them. This CDR3 comprises 14 residues. The CDR3 spells CASSIGRANEKLFF. CDR3 bases: TGTGCCAGCAGCATCGGCAGGGCGAATGAAAAACTGTTTTTT.

This clonotype was picked up many times. This chain connects TRBV5-1 to TRBJ2-1; D could derive from TRBD1 or TRBD2 (5 bases each). The V gene's germline CDR1 is SGHRS and CDR2 YFSETQ. Trimming pared 0 bases from V and 9 bases from J, leaving 16 bases between. The CDR3 has 15 residues. This CDR3 reads CASSLDPGDSGEQFF. CDR3 DNA: TGCGCCAGCAGCTTGGATCCTGGAGACAGCGGTGAGCAGTTCTTC.

Ten or more counts support this clonotype. This chain links TRBV5-6 with TRBJ2-7; TRBD1 matches at 10 bases. CDR3 length: 17 residues. Germline V gene sequence: CDR1 SGHDT, CDR2 YYEEEE. The ends lost 4 bases at V and 1 base at J; junction bases unmatched: 11. CDR3 in DNA: TGTGCCAGCAGCGGCGGTCCCGGGACAGGGGCTTCCTACGAGCAGTACTTC. Encoded protein: CASSGGPGTGASYEQYF.

This clonotype was counted at least ten times. V is TRBV6-6 and J is TRBJ1-2; no clear D. The CDR3 has 13 residues. CDR1 and CDR2 (germline): MNHNY, SVGAGI (reference sequence). Deletions cut 2 bases from V and 4 bases from J, with 8 bases between. The CDR3 region is CASSYGQPYGYTF. Written as DNA, the CDR3 is TGTGCCAGCAGTTACGGGCAGCCCTATGGCTACACCTTC.